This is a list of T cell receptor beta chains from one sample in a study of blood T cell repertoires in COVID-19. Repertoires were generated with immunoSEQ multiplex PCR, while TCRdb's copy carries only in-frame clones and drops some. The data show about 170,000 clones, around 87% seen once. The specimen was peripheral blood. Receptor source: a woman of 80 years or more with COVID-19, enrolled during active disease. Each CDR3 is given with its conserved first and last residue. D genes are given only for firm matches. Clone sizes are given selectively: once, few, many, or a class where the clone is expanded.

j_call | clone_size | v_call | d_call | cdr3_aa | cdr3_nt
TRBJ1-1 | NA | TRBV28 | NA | CASRKQGHTEAFF | TGTGCCAGCAGAAAACAGGGTCACACTGAAGCTTTCTTT
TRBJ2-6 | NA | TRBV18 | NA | CASSPMRLPERSGANVLTF | TGTGCCAGCTCACCCATGAGACTACCTGAACGTTCCGGGGCCAACGTCCTGACTTTC
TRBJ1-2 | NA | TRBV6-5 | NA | CASSSLAGAPGGYTF | TGTGCCAGCAGTTCCCTCGCGGGGGCGCCGGGTGGCTACACCTTC
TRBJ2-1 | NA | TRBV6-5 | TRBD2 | CASSHVSGGIEQFF | TGTGCCAGCAGTCACGTATCGGGGGGGATTGAGCAGTTCTTC
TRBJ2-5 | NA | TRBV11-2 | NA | CASSLGLQETQYF | TGTGCCAGCAGCTTAGGACTACAAGAGACCCAGTACTTC
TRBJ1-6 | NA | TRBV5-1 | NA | CASSLAVGNSPLHF | TGCGCCAGCAGCTTGGCCGTCGGGAATTCACCCCTCCACTTT
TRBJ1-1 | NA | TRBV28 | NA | CAIQQENTEAFF | TGTGCCATCCAACAGGAGAACACTGAAGCTTTCTTT
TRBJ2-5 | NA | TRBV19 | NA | CASKTGETQYF | TGTGCCAGTAAAACGGGAGAGACCCAGTACTTC
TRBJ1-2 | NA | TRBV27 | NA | CASSLQGYYGYTF | TGTGCCAGCAGTTTACAGGGGTACTATGGCTACACCTTC
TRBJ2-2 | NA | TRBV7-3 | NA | CASSPRAYGELFF | TGTGCCAGCAGCCCCCGCGCGTACGGGGAGCTGTTTTTT
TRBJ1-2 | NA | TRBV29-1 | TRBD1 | CSVEAGLGQGNYGYTF | TGCAGCGTTGAAGCGGGTCTCGGACAGGGGAACTATGGCTACACCTTC
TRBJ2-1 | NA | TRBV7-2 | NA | CASSERSSYNEQFF | TGTGCCAGCAGCGAGCGCTCCTCCTACAATGAGCAGTTCTTC
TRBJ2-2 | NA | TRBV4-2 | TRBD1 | CASSQEWTGGAGGELFF | TGTGCCAGCAGCCAAGAGTGGACAGGGGGCGCCGGCGGGGAGCTGTTTTTT
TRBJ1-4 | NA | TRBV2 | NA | CASSGPEYEKLFF | TGTGCCAGCAGTGGGCCGGAGTACGAAAAACTGTTTTTT
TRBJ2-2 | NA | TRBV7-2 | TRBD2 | CASSKGLAGGNTGELFF | TGTGCCAGCAGCAAGGGACTAGCGGGGGGGAACACCGGGGAGCTGTTTTTT
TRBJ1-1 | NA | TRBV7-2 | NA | CASSLVLSGGVTEAFF | TGTGCCAGCAGCTTAGTCCTATCGGGGGGTGTCACTGAAGCTTTCTTT
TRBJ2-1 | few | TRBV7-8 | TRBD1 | CASSLGDSSYNEQFF | TGTGCCAGCAGCTTAGGGGACAGCTCCTACAATGAGCAGTTCTTC
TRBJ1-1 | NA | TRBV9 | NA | CASTVGEGDTEAFF | TGTGCCAGCACCGTGGGTGAGGGGGACACTGAAGCTTTCTTT
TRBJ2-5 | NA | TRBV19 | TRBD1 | CASAGTGDIETQYF | TGTGCCAGTGCCGGGACAGGGGACATAGAGACCCAGTACTTC
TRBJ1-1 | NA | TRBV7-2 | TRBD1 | CASSQDRANTEAFF | TGTGCCAGCAGCCAGGACAGGGCCAACACTGAAGCTTTCTTT
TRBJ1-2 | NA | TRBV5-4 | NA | CASSLPGRNYGYTF | TGTGCCAGCAGCTTACCCGGGAGAAACTATGGCTACACCTTC
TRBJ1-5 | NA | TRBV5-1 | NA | CASSLVGGTNQPQHF | TGCGCCAGCAGCTTGGTAGGGGGAACCAATCAGCCCCAGCATTTT
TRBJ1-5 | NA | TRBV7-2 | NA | CASSLYESNQPQHF | TGTGCCAGCAGCCTGTACGAGAGCAATCAGCCCCAGCATTTT
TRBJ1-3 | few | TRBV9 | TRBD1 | CASSGRDSAGNTIYF | TGTGCCAGCAGCGGAAGGGACAGCGCTGGAAACACCATATATTTT
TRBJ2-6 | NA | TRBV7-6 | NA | CASSQSGTGANVLTF | TGTGCCAGCAGCCAATCAGGGACTGGGGCCAACGTCCTGACTTTC
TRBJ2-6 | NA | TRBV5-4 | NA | CASSSGDGANVLTF | TGTGCCAGCAGCTCAGGGGATGGGGCCAACGTCCTGACTTTC
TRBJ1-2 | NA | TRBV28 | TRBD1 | CASSSPGTGNYGYTF | TGTGCCAGCAGCTCTCCCGGGACAGGGAACTATGGCTACACCTTC
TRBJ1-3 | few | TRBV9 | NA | CASAPSGMSGNTIYF | TGTGCCAGTGCCCCTTCGGGGATGTCTGGAAACACCATATATTTT
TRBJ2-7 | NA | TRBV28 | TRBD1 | CASSQWTGSEQYF | TGTGCCAGCAGTCAATGGACAGGGAGCGAGCAGTACTTC
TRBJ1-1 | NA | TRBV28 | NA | CASTTGGMNTEAFF | TGTGCCAGCACGACGGGGGGTATGAACACTGAAGCTTTCTTT